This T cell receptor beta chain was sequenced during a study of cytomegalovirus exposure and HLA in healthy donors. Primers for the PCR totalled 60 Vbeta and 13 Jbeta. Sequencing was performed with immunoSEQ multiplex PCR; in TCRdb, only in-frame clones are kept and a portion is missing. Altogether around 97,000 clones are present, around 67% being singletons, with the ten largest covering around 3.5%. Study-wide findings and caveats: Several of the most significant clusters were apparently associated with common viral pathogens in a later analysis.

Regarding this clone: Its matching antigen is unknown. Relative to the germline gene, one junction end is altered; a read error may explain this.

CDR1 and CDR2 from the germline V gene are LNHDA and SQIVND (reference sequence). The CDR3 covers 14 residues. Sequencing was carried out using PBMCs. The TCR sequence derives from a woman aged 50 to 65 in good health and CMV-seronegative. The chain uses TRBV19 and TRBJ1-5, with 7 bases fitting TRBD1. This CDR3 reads CTSTGTVGAQPQHF. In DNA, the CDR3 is TGTACCAGTACCGGGACAGTAGGGGCTCAGCCCCAGCATTTT.